These 19 T cell receptor beta chains were sequenced from one sample in a study of human T cells and chemical hapten exposure. The library put unique molecular identifiers onto individual cDNA molecules. From the reads, TCRdb called clonotypes with MiXCR, one entry per CDR3 protein. The sample has roughly 120,000 distinct CDR3 sequences; over 7% are singletons. Unfractionated whole blood yielded total RNA. Source material: whole blood. The receptors here all came from a human donor in good health. Some clones in this sample may be carry-over from other donors' samples.

In its sample, this clonotype was seen a few times. The gene calls are TRBV4-2 and TRBJ2-3, with 9 bases fitting TRBD1. There are 16 residues in the CDR3. With V trimmed by 0 bases and J by 5 bases, 6 bases remained unmatched. Germline V gene lookup returns CDR1 LGHNA and CDR2 YNFKEQ. CDR3 in DNA: TGTGCCAGCAGCCAAGAAGGGGACAGGGCCGTAGATACGCAGTATTTT. Translating gives CASSQEGDRAVDTQYF.

This clonotype was found a few times. The J gene is TRBJ1-5, the V gene TRBV6-2 or TRBV6-3, with 10 bases aligning to TRBD1. From germline, CDR1 is MNHEY and CDR2 SVGEGT. This CDR3 is 16 amino acids long. V lost 2 bases to trimming and J lost 9 bases; unmatched junction nucleotides: 10. CDR3 DNA: TGTGCCAGCAGTTACGGGACAGGGGATGGACTGAGGCCCCAGCATTTT. As protein: CASSYGTGDGLRPQHF.

Ten or more counts support this clonotype. J is TRBJ1-6 and V is TRBV11-1, with D possibly matching TRBD1 (6 bases). Trimming shortened V by 8 bases and J by 5 bases, and 13 bases separated the two germline ends. The germline V gene encodes CDR1 SGHAT and CDR2 FQDESV (reference sequence). The CDR3 covers 14 residues. CDR3 sequence: CASARQEDNSPLHF. The CDR3 DNA sequence: TGTGCCAGCGCACGACAGGAAGATAATTCACCCCTCCACTTT.

V and J are TRBV3-1 and TRBJ1-5, with TRBD1 matching 7 bases. The CDR3 loop spans 17 amino acids. The V gene's germline CDR1 is LGHDT and CDR2 YNNKEL (reference sequence). V shed 0 bases and J 3 bases; nucleotides not matched to a gene: 8. CDR3 region: CASSQDRGTDPNQPQHF. CDR3 nucleotide sequence: TGTGCCAGCAGCCAAGATCGTGGGACAGATCCCAATCAGCCCCAGCATTTT.

This clonotype has a handful of counts. This chain connects TRBV29-1 to TRBJ2-3, with 9 positions matching TRBD2. Germline V gene data show CDR1 as SQVTM and CDR2 as ANQGSEA. V trimming: 5 bases; J trimming: 4 bases; junction bases outside the gene matches: 4. This CDR3 has 13 amino acids. The CDR3 DNA is TGCAGCGTTAGGGGACTAGCCTCAGATACGCAGTATTTT. Protein product: CSVRGLASDTQYF.

The gene calls are TRBV7-2 and TRBJ2-3; TRBD2 aligns across 8 bases. There are 14 residues in the CDR3. Germline V CDR1 and CDR2: SGHTA, FQGNSA. V dropped 8 bases and J dropped 6; count of bases not matched to a gene: 10. CDR3 loop: CASRGLVSVDTQYF. The CDR3 DNA reads TGTGCCAGCCGGGGACTAGTAAGTGTGGATACGCAGTATTTT.

Worth noting for this clonotype: With a much larger clone just one base away, this may be a read error. The rearrangement links TRBV3-1 to TRBJ2-1, with D perhaps given as TRBD1 or TRBD2 (5 bases each). The V gene's germline CDR1 is LGHDT and CDR2 YNNKEL (reference sequence). The CDR3 has 14 residues. The CDR3: CDSSQGERHNEQFF. CDR3 bases: TGTGACAGCAGCCAAGGGGAGAGACACAATGAGCAGTTCTTC.

This clonotype was recorded many times. DNA of the CDR3: TGTGCCAGCAGCCCGGGGACATCCTACGAGCAGTACTTC. This sequence encodes CASSPGTSYEQYF. The chain carries TRBV7-9 and TRBJ2-7; possibly TRBD1 for D (6 bases). Per germline, CDR1 SEHNR and CDR2 FQNEAQ (reference sequence). The CDR3 runs to 13 residues. With 5 bases removed from V and 1 base from J, the gap between germline ends came to 9 bases.

The V call is TRBV6-5, the J call TRBJ1-2, with 9 bases aligning to TRBD1. The V segment lost 6 bases and the J segment 4 bases; nucleotides outside the gene matches: 6. The CDR3 runs to 14 residues. Germline-derived CDR1 and CDR2 are MNHEY and SVGAGI. DNA of the CDR3: TGTGCCAGCAGAACAGGGGGCAGAAGCTATGGCTACACCTTC. It translates to CASRTGGRSYGYTF.

V and J are TRBV5-4 and TRBJ2-5; D unclear. V lost 3 bases and J 3 bases, leaving 15 bases between the germline ends. Germline V gene lookup returns CDR1 SGHNT and CDR2 YYREEE (reference sequence). The length of the CDR3 is 15 residues. This CDR3 is CASSSGGRSKETQYF. CDR3 coding DNA: TGTGCCAGCAGCTCGGGCGGACGGAGTAAAGAGACCCAGTACTTC. The full variable domain, in which reference TRBV5-4 and TRBJ2-5 provide the parts outside the CDR3, is ETGVTQSPTHLIKTRGQQVTLRCSSQSGHNTVSWYQQALGQGPQFIFQYYREEENGRGNFPPRFSGLQFPNYSSELNVNALELDDSALYLCASSSGGRSKETQYFGPGTRLLVL.

This clonotype has a handful of counts. The chain joins TRBV12-3 or TRBV12-4 to TRBJ2-1; 9 bases are shared with TRBD2. CDR3 length equals 14 residues. The J segment lost 8 bases and the V segment lost 5 bases, leaving 7 bases of the junction unmatched. The DNA of the CDR3 is TGTGCCAGCAGTGTCTTAGCGGGAGTGGATGAGCAGTTCTTC. Translation: CASSVLAGVDEQFF.

This clonotype has ten or more counts. The chain has TRBV7-9 and TRBJ1-1; 9 nucleotides align to TRBD1. This CDR3 region has 15 residues. Losses at the gene ends were 5 bases for V and 1 base for J; bases not matched to a gene: 5. CDR1 is SEHNR, CDR2 FQNEAQ, per germline (reference sequence). The CDR3 DNA sequence: TGTGCCAGCAGCCAAGGGACAGGGCCGAACACTGAAGCTTTCTTT. It yields the protein CASSQGTGPNTEAFF.

This clonotype was counted at least ten times. The chain employs TRBV5-1 and TRBJ1-1; 10 bases fit TRBD1. Germline-derived CDR1 and CDR2 are SGHRS and YFSETQ. CDR3 length: 13 amino acids. Trimming cost V 4 bases and J 7 bases; bases outside gene matches: 4. CDR3 residues: CASSPGQGVEAFF. In nucleotides, the CDR3 is TGCGCCAGCAGCCCCGGACAGGGGGTTGAAGCTTTCTTT. Complete variable domain (other parts from reference TRBV5-1 and TRBJ1-1): KAGVTQTPRYLIKTRGQQVTLSCSPISGHRSVSWYQQTPGQGLQFLFEYFSETQRNKGNFPGRFSGRQFSNSRSEMNVSTLELGDSALYLCASSPGQGVEAFFGQGTRLTVV.

The CDR3 loop reads CASSQEVGRQPQHF. CDR3 coding DNA: TGCGCCAGCAGCCAAGAGGTGGGGCGACAGCCCCAGCATTTT. This chain connects TRBV4-1 to TRBJ1-5; D perhaps matches TRBD1 (5 bases). CDR3 length equals 14 residues. Deletions cut 0 bases from V and 7 bases from J, with 10 bases between. Per germline, CDR1 MGHRA and CDR2 YSYEKL.

The V gene is TRBV10-3, the J gene TRBJ2-5; 13 bases are a match to TRBD2. The CDR3 has 16 amino acids. J lost 2 bases, V lost 10 bases, and 10 bases had no gene match. The V gene's germline CDR1 is ENHRY and CDR2 SYGVKD. The CDR3 here is CASGGTSGARQETQYF. The CDR3 nucleotides are TGTGCCAGTGGGGGGACTAGCGGGGCCCGACAAGAGACCCAGTACTTC.

This clonotype was seen at least ten times. The chain links TRBV6-1 to TRBJ2-6; D unclear. Germline loops: CDR1 MNHNS, CDR2 SASEGT. The CDR3 sequence is 15 residues long. Trimming stripped 1 base from V and 1 base from J, with 5 bases between. The CDR3 DNA is TGTGCCAGCAGTGAAGGCACATCTGGGGCCAACGTCCTGACTTTC. This translates into CASSEGTSGANVLTF.

In its sample, this clonotype was seen a few times. The V call is TRBV12-3 or TRBV12-4, the J call TRBJ2-4; D ambiguous. Trimming stripped 5 bases from V and 1 base from J, with 12 bases between. CDR3 size: 15 residues. The CDR3 nucleotides are TGTGCCAGCAGTCCACCCATTGACGCCAAAAACATTCAGTACTTC. Residues: CASSPPIDAKNIQYF.

This clonotype was detected a few times. CDR3 nucleotide sequence: TGCGCCAGCAGCCAAGAAGAGGGCCAGGGAGCCTACGAGCAGTACTTC. Protein: CASSQEEGQGAYEQYF. The chain recombines TRBV4-1 with TRBJ2-7, with D tentatively TRBD1 or TRBD2 (5 bases each). The CDR3 length is 16 residues. V was clipped by 0 bases and J by 2 bases, with 14 bases between them. CDR1 is MGHRA, CDR2 YSYEKL, per germline.

This clonotype was counted between two and nine times. This chain connects TRBV4-3 to TRBJ1-6; D gene ambiguous. Germline CDR1 is LGHNA and CDR2 is YSLEER. Trimming removed 0 bases at V and 10 bases at J, with 10 bases between. This CDR3 comprises 14 residues. CDR3 bases: TGCGCCAGCAGCCAAGAGGAAGGCCGCTCACCCCTCCACTTT. It specifies CASSQEEGRSPLHF.